Shown below are 15 T cell receptor beta chains from a single sample sequenced in a study of T cell responses to AZD1222 COVID-19 vaccine. Generated by immunoSEQ multiplex PCR, the TCRdb table keeps only in-frame clones and is missing some. Of roughly 100,000 clones in the sample, 85% to 90% are singletons; the top ten hold 9% to 9.5%. Sample: peripheral blood, taken on day 0 of AZD1222 vaccination. These receptor sequences come from an adult in good health.

The chain is built from TRBV23-1 and TRBJ2-2, with no clear D. TRBV23-1 is filed as an ORF, its function uncertain. Trimming pared 0 bases from V and 1 base from J, leaving 6 bases between. This CDR3 region has 15 residues. The CDR3 reads CASSQSTGNTGELFF. The CDR3 bases are TGCGCCAGCAGTCAATCGACCGGGAACACCGGGGAGCTGTTTTTT.

The rearrangement uses TRBV7-2 and TRBJ2-1; TRBD2 might be the D (6 bases). The V gene's germline CDR1 is SGHTA and CDR2 FQGNSA. Trimming removed 1 base from V and 10 bases from J, with 17 bases in between. This CDR3 region has 15 residues. The CDR3 is CASSLGGGGAGEQFF. The CDR3 DNA is TGTGCCAGCAGCTTAGGCGGAGGAGGGGCGGGGGAGCAGTTCTTC.

This clone has more than one count but fewer than ten. The chain has TRBV6-6 and TRBJ1-1; 7 bases are shared with TRBD1. The V segment lost 7 bases and the J segment 4 bases; nucleotides outside the gene matches: 12. Germline V gene data show CDR1 as MNHNY and CDR2 as SVGAGI (reference sequence). The CDR3 consists of 15 residues. CDR3: CASTEQGSVGTEAFF. The CDR3 DNA is TGTGCCAGCACCGAACAGGGGTCGGTAGGCACTGAAGCTTTCTTT.

V usage is TRBV7-9 and J usage is TRBJ2-3, with 14 positions matching TRBD2. The trim removed 3 bases at V and 6 bases at J, leaving 5 bases unmatched. The CDR3 covers 16 residues. Germline CDR1 reads SEHNR; CDR2 reads FQNEAQ (reference sequence). The CDR3 reads CASSFGLAGGRDTQYF. The DNA for the CDR3 is TGTGCCAGCAGCTTCGGACTAGCGGGAGGCCGGGATACGCAGTATTTT.

V usage is TRBV11-2 and J usage is TRBJ2-7; D might be TRBD1 (6 bases). The CDR3 sequence is 14 residues long. Germline V CDR1 and CDR2: SGHAT, FQNNGV. V was trimmed by 2 bases and J by 2 bases, leaving 10 bases between them. Here the CDR3 DNA reads TGTGCCAGCAGCTTACTCAGGGGTCCCTACGAGCAGTACTTC. Translation gives CASSLLRGPYEQYF.

This sequence joins TRBV19 and TRBJ2-1, with TRBD2 matching over 10 bases. Germline-derived CDR1 and CDR2 are LNHDA and SQIVND (reference sequence). The V and J ends lost 4 bases and 6 bases, in that order; junction bases with no gene match: 3. This CDR3 has 14 residues. The CDR3 DNA reads as TGTGCCAGTAGTAGACTAGCGGGCATCAATGAGCAGTTCTTC. This gives the protein CASSRLAGINEQFF. Variable domain in full (rest from reference TRBV19 and TRBJ2-1): DGGITQSPKYLFRKEGQNVTLSCEQNLNHDAMYWYRQDPGQGLRLIYYSQIVNDFQKGDIAEGYSVSREKKESFPLTVTSAQKNPTAFYLCASSRLAGINEQFFGPGTRLTVL.

The chain couples TRBV27 to TRBJ2-2; a possible D gene is TRBD1 (6 bases). The CDR3 is 13 amino acids. In germline, CDR1 is MNHEY, CDR2 SMNVEV (reference sequence). Trimming took 2 bases from V and 6 from J, leaving 7 bases between them. The CDR3 protein is CASSLQGPGELFF. CDR3 nucleotide sequence: TGTGCCAGCAGTTTACAGGGGCCCGGGGAGCTGTTTTTT.

The V call is TRBV12-5, the J call TRBJ2-1; TRBD2 aligns across 7 bases. Germline V gene data show CDR1 as LGHNT and CDR2 as FRNRAP. With V trimmed by 1 base and J by 4 bases, 4 bases remained unmatched. There are 15 residues in the CDR3. CDR3 sequence (DNA): TGTGCTAGTGGTTTGGGGAGCGGGGAATACAATGAGCAGTTCTTC. Amino acid sequence: CASGLGSGEYNEQFF. The full variable domain, its missing parts supplied by reference TRBV12-5 and TRBJ2-1, is DARVTQTPRHKVTEMGQEVTMRCQPILGHNTVFWYRQTMMQGLELLAYFRNRAPLDDSGMPKDRFSAEMPDATLATLKIQPSEPRDSAVYFCASGLGSGEYNEQFFGPGTRLTVL.

The chain recombines TRBV7-7 with TRBJ2-5; D is ambiguous. Looked up from germline, CDR1 is SSHAT and CDR2 is FNYEAQ (reference sequence). The CDR3 sequence is 13 residues long. The germline V and J ends were trimmed by 5 bases and 2 bases, with 9 bases remaining between them. The CDR3 DNA reads as TGTGCCAGCAGCACTTCACAACAAGAGACCCAGTACTTC. Encoded protein: CASSTSQQETQYF.

The chain combines TRBV5-1 with TRBJ2-1, with unresolved D. Germline values: CDR1 SGHRS, CDR2 YFSETQ. Trimming left V 5 bases short and J 1 base short, with 7 bases between. The CDR3 extends over 13 amino acids. CDR3 loop: CASRMGSYNEQFF. The CDR3 bases are TGCGCCAGCAGGATGGGTTCCTACAATGAGCAGTTCTTC.

This clone has just one count. This chain joins TRBV5-4 and TRBJ2-5; 8 bases fit TRBD2. Germline V gene sequence: CDR1 SGHNT, CDR2 YYREEE (reference sequence). The CDR3 covers 15 residues. V shed 4 bases and J 5 bases; nucleotides not matched to a gene: 10. The CDR3 protein is CASSQGAGVYETQYF. In nucleotides, the CDR3 is TGTGCCAGCAGCCAAGGAGCGGGAGTTTACGAGACCCAGTACTTC.

The chain couples TRBV5-1 to TRBJ1-1; a weak D match, TRBD1 (6 bases). V lost 2 bases to trimming and J lost 0 bases, with 8 bases between them. The CDR3 totals 14 residues. Per the germline V gene, CDR1 is SGHRS and CDR2 is YFSETQ. CDR3 nucleotides: TGCGCCAGCAGCTTAACAGGGCTGAACACTGAAGCTTTCTTT. Protein sequence: CASSLTGLNTEAFF.

The chain joins TRBV6-5 to TRBJ1-5, with D possibly TRBD1 on 5 matching bases. The CDR3 is 13 residues long. CDR1 MNHEY and CDR2 SVGAGI come from the germline V gene. Trimming removed 3 bases at V and 4 bases at J, with 7 bases between. CDR3 sequence: CASSYKGNQPQHF. The CDR3 DNA reads TGTGCCAGCAGTTATAAGGGGAATCAGCCCCAGCATTTT.

In its sample, this clone was seen once. This chain joins TRBV7-2 and TRBJ2-7; D gene uncertain. The CDR3 has 14 amino acids. Germline V gene sequence: CDR1 SGHTA, CDR2 FQGNSA. Trimming took 2 bases from V and 6 from J, leaving 14 bases between them. For the CDR3, the DNA is TGTGCCAGCAGCTTAAGGAACCGCCCAGGCGAGCAGTACTTC. Residues: CASSLRNRPGEQYF.

CDR3 DNA: TGTGCCAGCAGCCAAATCAGCGGGGGAAGCTCCTACAATGAGCAGTTCTTC. The encoded protein is CASSQISGGSSYNEQFF. The V gene is TRBV3-1 (or the pseudogene TRBV3-2), the J gene TRBJ2-1; 8 bases map to TRBD2. Germline loops: CDR1 LGHDT, CDR2 YNNKEL (reference sequence). With V trimmed by 2 bases and J by 0 bases, 6 bases remained unmatched. The CDR3 consists of 17 residues.